The 8 T cell receptor beta chains presented below share a single source sample, sequenced in a study of blood T cells in healthy people across ages. The authors ran a second PCR of about 6 to 11 cycles using a sample-barcoded 5' primer and a J-beta primer mix. TCRdb ran MiXCR on the 5' RACE reads and lists one entry per CDR3 protein. The sample lists roughly 1.6 million distinct CDR3 sequences; about 32% were seen once. Specimen: blood. The receptors stem from a young woman in good health.

This clonotype has a single count. Germline is not matched at one junction end, which may reflect a read error. This chain uses TRBV12-3 or TRBV12-4 with TRBJ1-2, with D hard to call. The CDR3 has 13 amino acids. For the CDR3, the DNA is TGTGCCAGCAGGTTAGGCGGAGTTTATGGCTACACCTTC. Translating it yields CASRLGGVYGYTF.

This clonotype came up a few times. The chain links TRBV20-1 to TRBJ1-2; D possibly corresponds to TRBD1 (6 bases). CDR3 length equals 15 residues. Germline CDR1 and CDR2: DFQATT and SNEGSKA (reference sequence). Trimming took 4 bases from V and 3 from J, leaving 18 bases between them. CDR3: CSATPNRASDYGYTF. The DNA of the CDR3 is TGCAGTGCTACTCCCAACAGGGCTAGCGACTATGGCTACACCTTC.

V and J are TRBV11-1 and TRBJ2-1, with D unresolved. CDR1 is SGHAT, CDR2 FQDESV, per germline (reference sequence). The CDR3 totals 14 residues. V lost 0 bases, J lost 7 bases, and 10 bases lay in between. In nucleotides, the CDR3 is TGTGCCAGCAGCTTAGCAGGATGGAAGAATGAGCAGTTCTTC. Protein sequence: CASSLAGWKNEQFF.

This clonotype came up a few times. The rearrangement joins TRBV20-1 to TRBJ2-1; TRBD1 matches at 9 bases. Per the germline V gene, CDR1 is DFQATT and CDR2 is SNEGSKA (reference sequence). J gave up 7 bases and V 5 bases, and 9 bases lay outside the gene matches. CDR3 length: 14 residues. CDR3 nucleotide sequence: TGCAGTGCTCCGGACAGGGGATCGTCGAATGAGCAGTTCTTC. Residues: CSAPDRGSSNEQFF.

The chain is built from TRBV5-1 and TRBJ1-2, with D maybe TRBD1 (5 bases). CDR3 size: 13 residues. The V gene's germline CDR1 is SGHRS and CDR2 YFSETQ. Deletions cut 0 bases from V and 8 bases from J, with 11 bases between. CDR3 sequence: CASSLGTSGGYTF. The CDR3 nucleotides are TGCGCCAGCAGCTTGGGGACATCAGGGGGCTACACCTTC.

The CDR3 sequence: CASSDFGSEETQYF. The CDR3 DNA reads TGTGCCAGCAGCGATTTTGGTAGCGAAGAGACCCAGTACTTC. V gene TRBV11-3 combines with J gene TRBJ2-5; a possible D gene is TRBD2 (5 bases). Trimming shortened V by 5 bases and J by 3 bases, and 13 bases separated the two germline ends. The CDR3 has 14 amino acids. Germline lookup yields CDR1 SGHNT and CDR2 YENEEA.

The rearrangement uses TRBV10-3 and TRBJ2-7; no firm D call. Germline CDR1 is ENHRY and CDR2 is SYGVKD. CDR3 length: 14 amino acids. The V gene lost 5 bases and the J gene lost 1 base, with 12 bases spanning the gap. The CDR3 loop is CAISLGPESYEQYF. The DNA of the CDR3 is TGTGCCATCAGTTTAGGACCGGAGTCCTACGAGCAGTACTTC.

This clonotype was found many times. The chain recombines TRBV7-6 with TRBJ2-7; 9 bases map to TRBD1. With V trimmed by 1 base and J by 3 bases, 10 bases remained unmatched. Germline V gene data show CDR1 as SGHVS and CDR2 as FNYEAQ. This CDR3 region has 17 residues. As DNA, the CDR3 is TGTGCCAGCAGCTTAGTCTCGGGTAGGGACAGGGTCTACGAGCAGTACTTC. Amino acids: CASSLVSGRDRVYEQYF.